This TCR beta chain emerged from a study of regulatory and conventional T cells in RAG deficiency. Conventional CD4+ T cells were sorted from blood as CD25-low CD127-high cells. Assay used: immunoSEQ multiplex PCR; TCRdb lists only in-frame clones, some missing. This sample has roughly 28,000 clones; 90% to 95% occur once, and the top ten carry approximately 0.15%. This CDR3 is built from 16 residues. Per germline, CDR1 WSHSY and CDR2 SAAADI. Trimming removed 0 bases from V and 3 bases from J; junction bases left unmatched: 5. These data also featured in a second study, about regulatory T cells. That study adds: Amplification used 52 TRBV primers and 13 TRBJ primers.

The rearrangement joins TRBV10-2 to TRBJ2-5; TRBD2 matches 9 bases. The sequence was obtained from a human donor in good health. The sample taken for sequencing was CD25- CD4+ T cells sorted from blood. The CDR3 DNA sequence: TGCGCCAGCAGTGAGTCGGTTAGCGGGGGTGAAGAGACCCAGTACTTC. Its translation is CASSESVSGGEETQYF.